The 14 T cell receptor beta chains below all came from one sample that was sequenced in a study of CD4+ T cells in melanoma (dated by TCRdb to the early 2020s). Receptor libraries were prepared by the immunoSEQ multiplex PCR assay. The immuneACCESS repertoire file appears here via TCRdb, limited to in-frame rearrangements. These files lack a portion of the clones; in checked studies, under half of the deficit traces to unresolved V genes, and the cause of the others is not known. The sample table contains around 100,000 clones; only one count was recorded for about 90% of them. Clones ranked in the top ten supply 2.5% to 3.5% of the sample. The sample consisted of peripheral blood. The receptors stem from a human donor with melanoma.

CDR3 region: CASSLGGGLNEQFF. The CDR3 DNA reads as TGTGCCAGCAGCTTGGGGGGAGGGCTTAATGAGCAGTTCTTC. The genes are TRBV7-2 and TRBJ2-1, with TRBD2 identical over 7 bases. The CDR3 has 14 amino acids. The junction had 6 bases not matched to a gene; V was cut back by 3 bases and J by 7 bases. The germline CDR1 and CDR2 sequences are SGHTA and FQGNSA.

The V and J genes are TRBV7-3 and TRBJ2-7; 7 nucleotides align to TRBD1. Germline V gene lookup returns CDR1 SGHTA and CDR2 FQGTGA. V dropped 10 bases and J dropped 0; count of bases not matched to a gene: 6. This CDR3 is 13 amino acids long. The CDR3 loop is CANEQGVSYEQYF. CDR3 DNA sequence: TGTGCCAACGAGCAGGGGGTCTCCTACGAGCAGTACTTC. The full variable domain, in which reference TRBV7-3 and TRBJ2-7 provide the parts outside the CDR3, is GAGVSQTPSNKVTEKGKYVELRCDPISGHTALYWYRQSLGQGPEFLIYFQGTGAADDSGLPNDRFFAVRPEGSVSTLKIQRTERGDSAVYLCANEQGVSYEQYFGPGTRLTVT.

The chain links TRBV7-2 to TRBJ2-3; 7 bases are shared with TRBD2. J lost 0 bases, V lost 3 bases, and 6 bases had no gene match. The CDR3 consists of 16 residues. CDR1 is SGHTA, CDR2 FQGNSA, per germline. CDR3 coding DNA: TGTGCCAGCAGCTTTAACGGGGGGTCAAGCACAGATACGCAGTATTTT. Encoded protein: CASSFNGGSSTDTQYF.

This chain links TRBV29-1 with TRBJ2-5; 9 bases are shared with TRBD2. Trimming took 2 bases from V and 2 from J; bases not matched to a gene: 9. CDR1 is SQVTM, CDR2 ANQGSEA, per germline. The CDR3 runs 16 residues. The CDR3 loop reads CSVESPASGIQETQYF. DNA for the CDR3: TGCAGCGTTGAAAGCCCCGCTAGCGGGATTCAAGAGACCCAGTACTTC.

The chain links TRBV7-2 to TRBJ1-5; D is perhaps TRBD1 (5 bases). The germline CDR1 and CDR2 sequences are SGHTA and FQGNSA. The V end was cut by 2 bases, the J end by 4 bases, with 9 bases between. This CDR3 has 14 amino acids. The CDR3 nucleotides read TGTGCCAGCAGCTTACAGGGAGGAAATCAGCCCCAGCATTTT. Its protein product is CASSLQGGNQPQHF.

The CDR3 is CASSPLADPGNEQFF. CDR3 sequence (DNA): TGTGCCAGCAGCCCTCTAGCGGACCCGGGGAATGAGCAGTTCTTC. J is TRBJ2-1 and V is TRBV4-2, with 7 bases lining up with TRBD2. Per the germline V gene, CDR1 is LGHNA and CDR2 is YNFKEQ. The CDR3 runs 15 residues. V was clipped by 4 bases and J by 7 bases; unmatched bases: 10.

The chain is built from TRBV13 and TRBJ2-1; no clear D gene. CDR3 size: 11 residues. CDR1 and CDR2 from the germline V gene are PRHDT and FYEKMQ (reference sequence). Deletions cut 4 bases from V and 9 bases from J, with 7 bases between. CDR3 in amino acids: CASSSLAEQFF. CDR3 sequence (DNA): TGTGCCAGCAGCTCCCTGGCTGAGCAGTTCTTC.

The chain joins TRBV5-5 to TRBJ1-2; D is unresolved. The CDR3 has 13 residues. Trimming took off 0 bases at V and 7 bases at J, with 10 bases between the two ends. Germline V CDR1 and CDR2: SGHKS, YYEKEE (reference sequence). The CDR3 DNA is TGTGCCAGCAGCTTGGTTCCGGGAACTGGCTACACCTTC. Amino acid sequence: CASSLVPGTGYTF. Complete variable domain (other parts from reference TRBV5-5 and TRBJ1-2): DAGVTQSPTHLIKTRGQQVTLRCSPISGHKSVSWYQQVLGQGPQFIFQYYEKEERGRGNFPDRFSARQFPNYSSELNVNALLLGDSALYLCASSLVPGTGYTFGSGTRLTVV.

This chain links TRBV7-2 with TRBJ2-1; 10 bases agree with TRBD2. V gave up 1 base and J gave up 0 bases; unmatched junction bases: 3. The germline V gene encodes CDR1 SGHTA and CDR2 FQGNSA. This CDR3 region has 17 residues. The CDR3 bases are TGTGCCAGCAGCTTAGTGCCTAGCGGGAGCTCCTACAATGAGCAGTTCTTC. Amino acids: CASSLVPSGSSYNEQFF.

This sequence joins TRBV4-2 and TRBJ1-1; the match to TRBD1 covers 7 bases. The CDR3 totals 15 residues. Germline V gene data show CDR1 as LGHNA and CDR2 as YNFKEQ. V lost 0 bases, J lost 0 bases, and 1 base stayed unmatched. In DNA, the CDR3 is TGTGCCAGCAGCCAAGAGACAGGGTTGAACACTGAAGCTTTCTTT. Protein product: CASSQETGLNTEAFF.

The V and J genes are TRBV7-2 and TRBJ2-7; 9 bases align to TRBD1. Germline V gene lookup returns CDR1 SGHTA and CDR2 FQGNSA. This CDR3 is built from 14 residues. V dropped 1 base and J dropped 3; count of bases not matched to a gene: 1. The CDR3 bases are TGTGCCAGCAGCTTAGGGGGACAGGGCTACGAGCAGTACTTC. This sequence encodes CASSLGGQGYEQYF.

This clone was counted a single time. The J gene is TRBJ2-1, the V gene TRBV7-3; D may correspond to TRBD1 or TRBD2 (6 bases each). The germline CDR1 and CDR2 sequences are SGHTA and FQGTGA. V gave up 5 bases and J gave up 8 bases, with 25 bases separating them. The CDR3 loop spans 17 amino acids. The CDR3 spells CASSPHSPGLGGDEQFF. The CDR3 coding sequence is TGTGCCAGCAGCCCCCATTCCCCGGGACTTGGGGGCGATGAGCAGTTCTTC.

The V and J genes are TRBV28 and TRBJ2-1; 7 positions agree with TRBD1. The junction had 11 bases not matched to a gene; V was cut back by 6 bases and J by 6 bases. This CDR3 has 15 residues. Germline-derived CDR1 and CDR2 are MDHEN and SYDVKM. As DNA, the CDR3 is TGTGCCAGCAGAACACGTGCGACAGGGTCCAATGAGCAGTTCTTC. This codes for CASRTRATGSNEQFF.

This clone has just one count. The chain joins TRBV10-2 to TRBJ2-2; 7 bases align to TRBD1. The CDR3 is made up of 15 amino acids. Looked up from germline, CDR1 is WSHSY and CDR2 is SAAADI. With 7 bases clipped from V and 4 bases from J, the junction kept 9 bases outside the gene matches. The CDR3 sequence is CASTKGAGPTGELFF. In DNA, the CDR3 is TGCGCCAGCACCAAGGGGGCAGGGCCCACCGGGGAGCTGTTTTTT.